The next 8 T cell receptor beta chains were all read from a single sample in a study of glioma-infiltrating T cells. TCR alpha and beta CDR3 regions were amplified from RNA using iRepertoire nested multiplex PCR. TCRdb fed the multiplex PCR reads into MiXCR, producing one record per CDR3 protein. The repertoire holds 150,000 or so distinct CDR3 sequences, with about two fifths as singletons. Sequenced input: glioma tissue, nonneoplastic brain tissue, or PBMCs (not recorded which). The receptors stem from a human donor with low-grade glioma or glioblastoma, undergoing nonglioma brain surgery, or in good health (not recorded which).

The chain joins TRBV2 to TRBJ2-1, with TRBD2 as a possible D gene (5 bases). CDR1 and CDR2 (germline): SNHLY, FYNNEI. Deletions cut 5 bases from V and 12 bases from J, with 11 bases between. The CDR3 consists of 11 residues. The CDR3 loop is CASSSRGLQFF. The CDR3 DNA sequence: TGTGCCAGCAGTTCCCGGGGTTTGCAGTTCTTC.

The CDR3 is CASSSERGQEGYTF. CDR3 bases: TGTGCCAGCAGTTCAGAGAGGGGGCAGGAGGGCTACACCTTC. The chain employs TRBV12-3 or TRBV12-4 and TRBJ1-2; 7 bases are shared with TRBD1. Losses at the gene ends were 4 bases for V and 8 bases for J; bases not matched to a gene: 10. This CDR3 has 14 residues.

This clonotype was seen many times. The chain couples TRBV28 to TRBJ2-1, with 8 bases that match TRBD1. The CDR3 extends over 12 amino acids. The V gene end was trimmed by 8 bases and the J gene end by 6 bases; junction bases not matched to a gene: 3. Per germline, CDR1 MDHEN and CDR2 SYDVKM. CDR3 in DNA: TGTGCCAGCTTGACAGGGGTCAATGAGCAGTTCTTC. It codes for CASLTGVNEQFF.

The chain carries TRBV4-2 and TRBJ2-1; 7 nucleotides line up with TRBD1. Trimming cost V 7 bases and J 8 bases; bases outside gene matches: 8. From germline, CDR1 is LGHNA and CDR2 YNFKEQ. CDR3 length equals 13 residues. CDR3 bases: TGTGCCAGCACCCGGGACAGTGCCCATGAGCAGTTCTTC. This gives the protein CASTRDSAHEQFF.

This chain joins TRBV20-1 and TRBJ1-1; the D gene is possibly TRBD1 (5 bases). Germline V gene data show CDR1 as DFQATT and CDR2 as SNEGSKA (reference sequence). With 0 bases removed from V and 2 bases from J, the gap between germline ends came to 13 bases. CDR3 size: 15 residues. The CDR3 region is CSARDYHGGNTEAFF. The CDR3 nucleotides read TGCAGTGCTAGAGATTATCACGGGGGTAACACTGAAGCTTTCTTT.

This chain links TRBV6-1 with TRBJ2-1; D possibly corresponds to TRBD2 (5 bases). This CDR3 region has 11 residues. Per the germline V gene, CDR1 is MNHNS and CDR2 is SASEGT. The V gene lost 6 bases and the J gene lost 10 bases, with 10 bases spanning the gap. CDR3: CASSGGWEQFF. In nucleotides, the CDR3 is TGTGCCAGCAGCGGAGGTTGGGAGCAGTTCTTC.

The chain combines TRBV29-1 with TRBJ2-1; D is uncertain. Per the germline V gene, CDR1 is SQVTM and CDR2 is ANQGSEA. The CDR3 spans 13 residues. V lost 3 bases to trimming and J lost 0 bases, with 6 bases between them. CDR3 loop: CSVEAYSYNEQFF. CDR3 DNA: TGCAGCGTTGAGGCCTACTCCTACAATGAGCAGTTCTTC.

The V call is TRBV12-3 or TRBV12-4, the J call TRBJ2-3; the D is unclear. V lost 8 bases and J lost 5, with 23 bases in between. This CDR3 has 16 residues. This CDR3 reads CASGPSTINLQDTQYF. The CDR3 DNA reads as TGTGCCAGCGGTCCTAGTACAATTAACCTCCAAGATACGCAGTATTTT.